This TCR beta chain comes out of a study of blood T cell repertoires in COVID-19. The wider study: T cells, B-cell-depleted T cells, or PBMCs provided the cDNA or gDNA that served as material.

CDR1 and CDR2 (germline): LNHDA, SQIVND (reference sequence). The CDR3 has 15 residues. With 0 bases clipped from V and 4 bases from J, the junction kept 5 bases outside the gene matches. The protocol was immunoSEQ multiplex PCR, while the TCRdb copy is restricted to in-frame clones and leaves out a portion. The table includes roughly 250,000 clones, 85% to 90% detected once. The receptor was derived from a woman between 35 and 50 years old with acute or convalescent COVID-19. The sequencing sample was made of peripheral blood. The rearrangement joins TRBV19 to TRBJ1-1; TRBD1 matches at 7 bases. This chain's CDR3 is CASSIDLAGGTEAFF. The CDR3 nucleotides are TGTGCCAGTAGTATAGATCTTGCAGGGGGCACTGAAGCTTTCTTT.